One sample yielded the 32 T cell receptor beta chains listed below, sequenced in a study of CD8 T cells in Susac syndrome. Random hexamers were used to reverse transcribe the RNA input (roughly 0.5 to 1 ug). TCRdb used MiXCR to reprocess the immunoSEQ multiplex PCR reads, holding one entry per CDR3 protein. Here the sample spans 100,000 to 110,000 distinct CDR3 sequences, about 95% being singletons. The sample taken for sequencing was CD8+ T cells from PBMCs. These receptors were collected from a human donor with Susac syndrome.

The chain is built from TRBV12-3 or TRBV12-4 and TRBJ2-1; D is possibly TRBD1 or TRBD2 (6 bases each). Trimming shortened V by 7 bases and J by 14 bases, and 15 bases separated the two germline ends. The CDR3 has 11 residues. CDR3 bases: TGTGCCAGCAAAATGGAGGGGGTAAAGTTCTTC. Translated: CASKMEGVKFF.

CDR3 protein: CASSEEGEGVYNEQFF. For the CDR3, the DNA is TGTGCCAGCAGTGAGGAGGGGGAGGGAGTCTACAATGAGCAGTTCTTC. This chain connects TRBV6-4 to TRBJ2-1, with D perhaps matching TRBD2 (7 bases). CDR1 is MRHNA and CDR2 is SNTAGT in the germline V gene. This CDR3 spans 16 amino acids. V was clipped by 3 bases and J by 3 bases, with 15 bases between them.

This chain links TRBV27 with TRBJ2-3; 7 bases align to TRBD2. J gave up 0 bases and V 5 bases, and 2 bases lay outside the gene matches. The length of the CDR3 is 14 residues. Germline CDR1 is MNHEY and CDR2 is SMNVEV (reference sequence). DNA for the CDR3: TGTGCCAGCAGTAGCGGGGCTAGCACAGATACGCAGTATTTT. As protein: CASSSGASTDTQYF.

The V and J genes are TRBV28 and TRBJ1-1; TRBD1 aligns across 7 bases. The CDR3 sequence is 15 residues long. With 6 bases clipped from V and 1 base from J, the junction kept 8 bases outside the gene matches. Germline CDR1 and CDR2: MDHEN and SYDVKM. In nucleotides, the CDR3 is TGTGCCAGCAGCCCTCGACAGGGTCAGAACACTGAAGCTTTCTTT. The encoded protein is CASSPRQGQNTEAFF.

The J gene is TRBJ2-1, the V gene TRBV19, with D unresolved. V lost 3 bases, J lost 0 bases, and 15 bases lay in between. Germline lookup yields CDR1 LNHDA and CDR2 SQIVND (reference sequence). This CDR3 region has 17 residues. This CDR3 reads CASSIYSTASSYNEQFF. CDR3 DNA: TGTGCCAGTAGTATTTACTCGACGGCGAGCTCCTACAATGAGCAGTTCTTC.

This chain connects TRBV9 to TRBJ2-7; D may be TRBD1 (5 bases). The CDR3 is made up of 15 amino acids. CDR1 is SGDLS, CDR2 YYNGEE, per germline. The V end lost 0 bases, the J end lost 1 base, and 11 bases lay between the germline ends. The CDR3, as DNA: TGTGCCAGCAGCGTAGGGGCAGGGTGGTCCTACGAGCAGTACTTC. It specifies CASSVGAGWSYEQYF.

In its sample, this clonotype was seen a few times. This chain uses TRBV24-1 with TRBJ2-4; no reliable D call. V was shortened by 6 bases and J by 6 bases, with 5 bases between the two germline ends. Germline V gives CDR1 KGHDR, CDR2 SFDVKD. CDR3 length equals 11 residues. CDR3 in DNA: TGTGCCACCAGTAACTTAAACATTCAGTACTTC. The encoded protein is CATSNLNIQYF.

This clonotype appeared a single time. The chain joins TRBV18 to TRBJ2-5; D ambiguous. Per the germline V gene, CDR1 is KGHSH and CDR2 is LQKENI. The CDR3 consists of 15 residues. The V end was cut by 0 bases, the J end by 2 bases, with 10 bases between. The CDR3 bases are TGTGCCAGCTCACCACCGTGGACCCTGCAAGAGACCCAGTACTTC. Its protein product is CASSPPWTLQETQYF. The full variable domain, its missing parts supplied by reference TRBV18 and TRBJ2-5, is NAGVMQNPRHLVRRRGQEARLRCSPMKGHSHVYWYRQLPEEGLKFMVYLQKENIIDESGMPKERFSAEFPKEGPSILRIQQVVRGDSAAYFCASSPPWTLQETQYFGPGTRLLVL.

J is TRBJ2-7 and V is TRBV13; possible D gene TRBD1, 5 bases. V lost 5 bases, J lost 2 bases, and 13 bases lay in between. Germline V gives CDR1 PRHDT, CDR2 FYEKMQ (reference sequence). This CDR3 comprises 14 residues. The CDR3 loop reads CASSQGHRPYEQYF. DNA for the CDR3: TGTGCCAGCAGCCAAGGACACCGCCCCTACGAGCAGTACTTC.

This clonotype was observed a single time. The chain uses TRBV13 and TRBJ1-4, with D unresolved. The CDR3 loop spans 13 amino acids. V was clipped by 0 bases and J by 6 bases, with 5 bases between them. Germline loops: CDR1 PRHDT, CDR2 FYEKMQ (reference sequence). The CDR3 DNA reads as TGTGCCAGCAGCTTAGGGCAGGATGAAAAACTGTTTTTT. Its translation: CASSLGQDEKLFF.

This chain joins TRBV29-1 and TRBJ2-3, with 10 bases that match TRBD2. With 4 bases clipped from V and 5 bases from J, the junction kept 12 bases outside the gene matches. The CDR3 loop spans 16 amino acids. The germline gives CDR1 SQVTM, CDR2 ANQGSEA. DNA of the CDR3: TGCAGCGTTGTACTTCTAGCGGGGGCCCGCCAAGATACGCAGTATTTT. Its translation is CSVVLLAGARQDTQYF.

This clonotype was seen once. The rearrangement uses TRBV20-1 and TRBJ2-5, with a tentative D call TRBD2 (6 bases). V was clipped by 3 bases and J by 5 bases, with 19 bases between them. Germline CDR1 reads DFQATT; CDR2 reads SNEGSKA (reference sequence). This CDR3 comprises 15 residues. The CDR3 reads CSARCTEGSTETQYF. The CDR3 bases are TGCAGTGCTAGGTGTACGGAGGGAAGTACGGAGACCCAGTACTTC.

J is TRBJ2-7 and V is TRBV29-1; D remains ambiguous. Deletions cut 1 base from V and 3 bases from J, with 16 bases between. Germline V CDR1 and CDR2: SQVTM, ANQGSEA. The CDR3 consists of 15 residues. This CDR3 reads CSVEVTDLRNYEQYF. CDR3 DNA: TGCAGCGTTGAAGTTACCGACCTCAGAAACTACGAGCAGTACTTC.

The chain recombines TRBV9 with TRBJ1-5; TRBD1 is a possible D gene (5 bases). The germline gives CDR1 SGDLS, CDR2 YYNGEE. This CDR3 contains 14 residues. V lost 3 bases and J 4 bases, leaving 11 bases between the germline ends. CDR3 DNA: TGTGCCAGCAGCGGGGGACGCGAAAATCAGCCCCAGCATTTT. Translation gives CASSGGRENQPQHF.

This rearrangement joins TRBV5-6 to TRBJ2-3, with TRBD2 matching over 8 bases. J lost 5 bases, V lost 1 base, and 6 bases had no gene match. Germline values: CDR1 SGHDT, CDR2 YYEEEE. CDR3 length equals 15 residues. CDR3: CASSLLREEVDTQYF. The CDR3 DNA reads as TGTGCCAGCAGCTTGTTGCGGGAGGAGGTAGATACGCAGTATTTT.

CDR3 DNA sequence: TGTGCCAGCAGCCCCCCCACAGGGTATGAAGCTTTCTTT. Translation: CASSPPTGYEAFF. This rearrangement joins TRBV7-9 to TRBJ1-1; the D gene is possibly TRBD1 (6 bases). The ends were cut back, 5 bases at V and 7 bases at J, with 14 bases in the middle. The CDR3 has 13 residues. Germline loops: CDR1 SEHNR, CDR2 FQNEAQ (reference sequence).

This clonotype was recorded once. The chain carries TRBV2 and TRBJ2-4, with D hard to call. Between the trimmed V and J ends, which lost 2 bases and 2 bases, there was a span of 13 bases. The V gene's germline CDR1 is SNHLY and CDR2 FYNNEI. This CDR3 has 16 amino acids. This CDR3 is CASSEPSAVSKNIQYF. The CDR3 nucleotides read TGTGCCAGCAGTGAACCCAGCGCGGTGTCCAAAAACATTCAGTACTTC.

The V gene is TRBV25-1, the J gene TRBJ2-7; no definite D call. The germline V gene encodes CDR1 MGHDK and CDR2 SYGVNS. This CDR3 region has 13 residues. The V end lost 2 bases, the J end lost 3 bases, and 8 bases lay between the germline ends. The CDR3 loop reads CASSEMYSYEQYF. CDR3 sequence (DNA): TGTGCCAGCAGTGAAATGTATAGCTACGAGCAGTACTTC.

The CDR3, as DNA: TGTGCCAGCTCACCTCCCGGAAGGGCTGGGGCCAACGTCCTGACTTTC. This encodes CASSPPGRAGANVLTF. The chain is built from TRBV18 and TRBJ2-6; D is undetermined. The CDR3 loop spans 16 amino acids. The germline V and J ends were trimmed by 3 bases and 2 bases, with 11 bases remaining between them. CDR1 KGHSH and CDR2 LQKENI come from the germline V gene.

CDR3 residues: CSATTGDQPQHF. The CDR3, as DNA: TGCAGTGCTACAACGGGAGATCAGCCCCAGCATTTT. The chain combines TRBV20-1 with TRBJ1-5; no reliable D call. V shed 4 bases and J shed 5 bases, with 9 bases lying between them. CDR3 length: 12 residues. Germline CDR1 is DFQATT and CDR2 is SNEGSKA (reference sequence).

This rearrangement joins TRBV4-1 to TRBJ2-7, with D perhaps TRBD1 (6 bases). This CDR3 has 16 residues. V shed 0 bases and J shed 0 bases, with 12 bases lying between them. Germline V gives CDR1 MGHRA, CDR2 YSYEKL. The CDR3 is CASSQEEQGYSYEQYF. The CDR3 DNA reads as TGCGCCAGCAGCCAAGAGGAGCAGGGGTACTCCTACGAGCAGTACTTC.

V gene TRBV20-1 combines with J gene TRBJ2-4; 12 bases are shared with TRBD2. After removal of 6 bases from V and 1 base from J, the junction contained 4 bases not matched to a gene. CDR3 size: 15 residues. CDR1 and CDR2 (germline): DFQATT, SNEGSKA (reference sequence). The CDR3 region is CSAETSGSAKNIQYF. The DNA of the CDR3 is TGCAGTGCCGAGACTAGCGGGAGTGCCAAAAACATTCAGTACTTC.

The V call is TRBV18, the J call TRBJ2-5; 8 bases align to TRBD1. Germline loops: CDR1 KGHSH, CDR2 LQKENI. CDR3 size: 13 residues. The J segment lost 4 bases and the V segment lost 4 bases, leaving 2 bases of the junction unmatched. CDR3 coding DNA: TGTGCCAGCTCACAAGGACAGGGAGAGACCCAGTACTTC. Its translation is CASSQGQGETQYF.

The chain employs TRBV12-3 or TRBV12-4 and TRBJ1-5; the D gene is possibly TRBD1 (6 bases). The V end was cut by 6 bases, the J end by 6 bases, with 15 bases between. There are 14 residues in the CDR3. CDR3 protein: CASSTDRSGQPQHF. As DNA, the CDR3 is TGTGCCAGCAGCACTGACAGGAGCGGTCAGCCCCAGCATTTT.

The rearrangement uses TRBV5-1 and TRBJ2-5, with D possibly matching TRBD2 (5 bases). This CDR3 is built from 13 residues. Germline CDR1 SGHRS, CDR2 YFSETQ. Trimming took off 5 bases at V and 0 bases at J, with 8 bases between the two ends. The CDR3 DNA is TGCGCCAGCAGGGCGGGCCACCAAGAGACCCAGTACTTC. Protein product: CASRAGHQETQYF.

The chain links TRBV19 to TRBJ1-5; 7 nucleotides agree with TRBD1. With 9 bases clipped from V and 7 bases from J, the junction kept 9 bases outside the gene matches. The CDR3 has 13 residues. The germline gives CDR1 LNHDA, CDR2 SQIVND (reference sequence). CDR3 sequence reads: CASCDRVGQPQHF. For the CDR3, the DNA is TGTGCCAGCTGCGACAGGGTGGGCCAGCCCCAGCATTTT.

The V gene is TRBV15, the J gene TRBJ1-2, with 7 bases lining up with TRBD1. Losses at the gene ends were 9 bases for V and 2 bases for J; bases not matched to a gene: 6. Germline CDR1 and CDR2: LNHNV and YYDKDF (reference sequence). The CDR3 covers 13 residues. The CDR3 DNA sequence: TGTGCCACGGGGGACAGCCCCAACTATGGCTACACCTTC. Amino acids: CATGDSPNYGYTF.

The rearrangement uses TRBV5-4 and TRBJ2-5; TRBD1 matches 8 bases. V was clipped by 4 bases and J by 4 bases; unmatched bases: 6. From germline, CDR1 is SGHNT and CDR2 YYREEE (reference sequence). This CDR3 is built from 14 residues. CDR3 sequence: CASSTQGAGETQYF. The DNA for the CDR3 is TGTGCCAGCAGCACTCAGGGGGCAGGAGAGACCCAGTACTTC.

This chain connects TRBV3-1 to TRBJ2-3; no firm D call. Trimming cost V 1 base and J 3 bases, with 8 bases left between them. The CDR3 has 14 residues. Germline loops: CDR1 LGHDT, CDR2 YNNKEL (reference sequence). CDR3 coding DNA: TGTGCCAGCAGCCAAGCGTCCCGGACAGATACGCAGTATTTT. Amino acid sequence: CASSQASRTDTQYF.

The chain is built from TRBV24-1 and TRBJ2-5, with D hard to call. V gave up 0 bases and J gave up 3 bases, with 7 bases separating them. The germline CDR1 and CDR2 sequences are KGHDR and SFDVKD. The CDR3 is made up of 14 amino acids. The CDR3 region has the DNA TGTGCCACCAGTGATTTGGCTGATGAAGAGACCCAGTACTTC. Translating it yields CATSDLADEETQYF.

The V call is TRBV7-9, the J call TRBJ2-5; 10 nucleotides match TRBD1. This CDR3 has 17 residues. After removal of 3 bases from V and 2 bases from J, the junction contained 9 bases not matched to a gene. Germline values: CDR1 SEHNR, CDR2 FQNEAQ (reference sequence). The CDR3 sequence is CASSLGTGENFQETQYF. CDR3 sequence (DNA): TGTGCCAGCAGCTTGGGGACAGGGGAAAACTTTCAAGAGACCCAGTACTTC. Supplemented by reference TRBV7-9 and TRBJ2-5, the full variable domain reads DTGVSQNPRHKITKRGQNVTFRCDPISEHNRLYWYRQTLGQGPEFLTYFQNEAQLEKSRLLSDRFSAERPKGSFSTLEIQRTEQGDSAMYLCASSLGTGENFQETQYFGPGTRLLVL.

V is TRBV19 and J is TRBJ1-5; possibly TRBD1 for D (5 bases). The V gene lost 5 bases and the J gene lost 3 bases, with 14 bases spanning the gap. CDR1 and CDR2 (germline): LNHDA, SQIVND (reference sequence). The CDR3 sequence is 15 residues long. Here the CDR3 DNA reads TGTGCCAGTAGTCCCCAGGGTAGGAACAATCAGCCCCAGCATTTT. Its protein product is CASSPQGRNNQPQHF.